This entry lists 17 T cell receptor beta chains sequenced from one sample in a study of OX40 agonist ivuxolimab in advanced cancers. Some clones are missing from TCRdb's copy, which holds only in-frame ones; the method was immunoSEQ multiplex PCR. The data contain roughly 120,000 clones, roughly 87% of them singletons. Sequenced here: CD4+ or CD8+ T cells sorted from blood, sampled in a trial of the OX40 agonist ivuxolimab. The source of these receptors is an adult with an advanced solid tumor such as melanoma, head and neck, liver or kidney cancer.

The chain has TRBV14 and TRBJ1-2; 10 nucleotides match TRBD1. The ends lost 8 bases at V and 7 bases at J; junction bases unmatched: 4. Germline loops: CDR1 SGHDN, CDR2 FVKESK. The CDR3 contains 12 residues. For the CDR3, the DNA is TGTGCCAGCGGGGACAGGGGCGGTGGCTACACCTTC. It yields the protein CASGDRGGGYTF. Based on the CDR3 plus reference TRBV14 and TRBJ1-2, the full variable domain is EAGVTQFPSHSVIEKGQTVTLRCDPISGHDNLYWYRRVMGKEIKFLLHFVKESKQDESGMPNNRFLAERTGGTYSTLKVQPAELEDSGVYFCASGDRGGGYTFGSGTRLTVV.

This clone was counted once. This chain uses TRBV27 with TRBJ1-6; D perhaps matches TRBD1 (5 bases). This CDR3 spans 16 amino acids. Trimming shortened V by 1 base and J by 8 bases, and 15 bases separated the two germline ends. The germline V gene encodes CDR1 MNHEY and CDR2 SMNVEV (reference sequence). The DNA for the CDR3 is TGTGCCAGCAGTTTATTGGGGACTCGGGACGATTCACCCCTCCACTTT. It encodes CASSLLGTRDDSPLHF.

The V and J genes are TRBV16 and TRBJ1-2; possibly TRBD1 for D (5 bases). The CDR3 spans 17 residues. Trimming left V 0 bases short and J 3 bases short, with 17 bases between. CDR1 is KGHSY, CDR2 FQNENV, per germline. DNA for the CDR3: TGTGCCAGCAGCCAATCGTCGACTCCACGGGGGGACTATGGCTACACCTTC. It yields the protein CASSQSSTPRGDYGYTF. The full variable domain, completed using reference TRBV16 and TRBJ1-2, is GEEVAQTPKHLVRGEGQKAKLYCAPIKGHSYVFWYQQVLKNEFKFLISFQNENVFDETGMPKERFSAKCLPNSPCSLEIQATKLEDSAVYFCASSQSSTPRGDYGYTFGSGTRLTVV.

This chain joins TRBV7-9 and TRBJ1-4; no reliable D call. The CDR3 length is 14 residues. Per the germline V gene, CDR1 is SEHNR and CDR2 is FQNEAQ (reference sequence). V dropped 5 bases and J dropped 0 bases, with 7 bases sitting between them. This CDR3 is CASSRVSTNEKLFF. Written as DNA, the CDR3 is TGTGCCAGCAGCCGGGTGTCAACTAATGAAAAACTGTTTTTT. Looking up the rest from reference TRBV7-9 and TRBJ1-4 gives the full variable domain: DTGVSQNPRHKITKRGQNVTFRCDPISEHNRLYWYRQTLGQGPEFLTYFQNEAQLEKSRLLSDRFSAERPKGSFSTLEIQRTEQGDSAMYLCASSRVSTNEKLFFGSGTQLSVL.

As concerns this clone: Other DNA sequences in this specimen translate into the identical CDR3. The chain uses TRBV7-2 and TRBJ2-1; perhaps TRBD2 as D (6 bases). Trimming pared 1 base from V and 2 bases from J, leaving 9 bases between. The CDR3 runs to 15 residues. CDR1 is SGHTA, CDR2 FQGNSA, per germline. Here the CDR3 reads CASSLVAGTYNEQFF. DNA of the CDR3: TGTGCCAGCAGCTTAGTTGCGGGGACCTACAATGAGCAGTTCTTC. Using reference TRBV7-2 and TRBJ2-1 for the parts outside the CDR3, the full variable domain is GAGVSQSPSNKVTEKGKDVELRCDPISGHTALYWYRQSLGQGLEFLIYFQGNSAPDKSGLPSDRFSAERTGGSVSTLTIQRTQQEDSAVYLCASSLVAGTYNEQFFGPGTRLTVL.

The V gene is TRBV2, the J gene TRBJ2-1; 9 positions agree with TRBD2. Germline V gives CDR1 SNHLY, CDR2 FYNNEI. V trimming: 9 bases; J trimming: 2 bases; junction bases outside the gene matches: 2. The CDR3 totals 13 residues. The CDR3 protein is CASKREAYNEQFF. The CDR3 DNA is TGTGCCAGTAAGCGGGAGGCCTACAATGAGCAGTTCTTC. The variable domain in full, with the rest retrieved from reference TRBV2 and TRBJ2-1, is EPEVTQTPSHQVTQMGQEVILRCVPISNHLYFYWYRQILGQKVEFLVSFYNNEISEKSEIFDDQFSVERPDGSNFTLKIRSTKLEDSAMYFCASKREAYNEQFFGPGTRLTVL.

This clone was observed a few times. The V gene is TRBV5-1, the J gene TRBJ2-3; D not certain. Trimming pared 2 bases from V and 1 base from J, leaving 8 bases between. CDR1 SGHRS and CDR2 YFSETQ come from the germline V gene. The CDR3 spans 14 residues. The CDR3 DNA follows: TGCGCCAGCAGCTTCGATGCGGGCACAGATACGCAGTATTTT. Amino acids: CASSFDAGTDTQYF. Full variable domain (missing parts from reference TRBV5-1 and TRBJ2-3): KAGVTQTPRYLIKTRGQQVTLSCSPISGHRSVSWYQQTPGQGLQFLFEYFSETQRNKGNFPGRFSGRQFSNSRSEMNVSTLELGDSALYLCASSFDAGTDTQYFGPGTRLTVL.

The chain couples TRBV18 to TRBJ2-1, with D perhaps matching TRBD2 (5 bases). Germline assignment: CDR1 KGHSH and CDR2 LQKENI. V was trimmed by 3 bases and J by 2 bases, leaving 8 bases between them. The CDR3 consists of 14 residues. CDR3 coding DNA: TGTGCCAGCTCACCCACTAGTCCCTACAATGAGCAGTTCTTC. It is translated as CASSPTSPYNEQFF.

In regard to this clone: A much larger clone differs by one base, so this may be a read error. Other DNA sequences in the same sample also yield this CDR3. The gene calls are TRBV29-1 and TRBJ2-2, with D tentatively TRBD2 (5 bases). The CDR3 totals 13 residues. CDR1 and CDR2 (germline): SQVTM, ANQGSEA. The DNA for the CDR3 is TGCAGCGTTCTTCGCCCGAACACCGGGGAGTTGTTTTTT. It specifies CSVLRPNTGELFF.

The chain combines TRBV10-3 with TRBJ2-5; 7 nucleotides match TRBD2. Germline V gene data show CDR1 as ENHRY and CDR2 as SYGVKD. Germline trimming cut 3 bases from V and 5 bases from J; bases unmatched to any gene: 9. The CDR3 loop spans 15 amino acids. CDR3 sequence: CAISDRTLGGETQYF. DNA of the CDR3: TGTGCCATCAGTGATCGGACTCTCGGGGGGGAGACCCAGTACTTC.

Turning to this clone: The junction and the germline gene differ at one end; a read error may be behind it. The chain has TRBV7-7 and TRBJ2-1; TRBD2 matches 10 bases. The CDR3 runs 15 residues. In germline, CDR1 is SSHAT, CDR2 FNYEAQ (reference sequence). CDR3 amino acids: CASSSSGGAGEEQFF. CDR3 DNA sequence: TGTGCTAGCAGCTCCAGCGGGGGGGCCGGCGAGGAGCAGTTCTTC.

This chain joins TRBV9 and TRBJ2-2; 11 bases agree with TRBD2. The V gene's germline CDR1 is SGDLS and CDR2 YYNGEE. CDR3 length equals 17 residues. Trimming at V came to 3 bases and at J to 9 bases, leaving 13 bases not matched to a gene. CDR3 amino acids: CASSAFTSGRWSRELFF. CDR3 bases: TGTGCCAGCAGCGCGTTCACTAGCGGGAGATGGTCCAGGGAGCTGTTTTTT.

The V call is TRBV29-1, the J call TRBJ1-2; TRBD1 is a possible D gene (5 bases). The V gene lost 3 bases and the J gene lost 1 base, with 6 bases spanning the gap. The CDR3 spans 12 residues. Germline CDR1 and CDR2: SQVTM and ANQGSEA. In DNA form, the CDR3 reads TGCAGCGTTGAGACAGATAACTATGGCTACACCTTC. The encoded protein is CSVETDNYGYTF.

The chain uses TRBV4-2 and TRBJ2-6, with D unclear. CDR1 LGHNA and CDR2 YNFKEQ come from the germline V gene. V lost 9 bases, J lost 0 bases, and 6 bases lay in between. The CDR3 runs to 13 residues. CDR3 in DNA: TGTGCCAGTTTGCGCTCTGGGGCCAACGTCCTGACTTTC. Residues: CASLRSGANVLTF.

The CDR3 DNA sequence: TGCGCCAGCACTGGGGTTGTGAACACCGGGGAGCTGTTTTTT. Translated: CASTGVVNTGELFF. The J gene is TRBJ2-2, the V gene TRBV5-1; no firm D call. From germline, CDR1 is SGHRS and CDR2 YFSETQ. Trimming shortened V by 6 bases and J by 1 base, and 10 bases separated the two germline ends. The CDR3 runs 14 residues.

The chain couples TRBV19 to TRBJ1-5; a possible D gene is TRBD1 (5 bases). Germline lookup yields CDR1 LNHDA and CDR2 SQIVND (reference sequence). V was shortened by 1 base and J by 7 bases, with 11 bases between the two germline ends. The CDR3 sequence is 14 residues long. The CDR3 protein is CASSIGGAWQPQHF. CDR3 nucleotides: TGTGCCAGTAGTATAGGGGGCGCTTGGCAGCCCCAGCATTTT. The full variable domain, in which reference TRBV19 and TRBJ1-5 provide the parts outside the CDR3, is DGGITQSPKYLFRKEGQNVTLSCEQNLNHDAMYWYRQDPGQGLRLIYYSQIVNDFQKGDIAEGYSVSREKKESFPLTVTSAQKNPTAFYLCASSIGGAWQPQHFGDGTRLSIL.

The rearrangement joins TRBV7-2 to TRBJ1-4, with 7 positions matching TRBD1. The CDR3 extends over 15 amino acids. V was clipped by 4 bases and J by 5 bases; unmatched bases: 7. Germline V lookup: CDR1 SGHTA, CDR2 FQGNSA. CDR3 in amino acids: CASSSSGTENEKLFF. CDR3 DNA sequence: TGTGCCAGCAGCTCTTCCGGGACAGAAAATGAAAAACTGTTTTTT. The entire variable domain, with the rest obtained from reference TRBV7-2 and TRBJ1-4, is as follows: GAGVSQSPSNKVTEKGKDVELRCDPISGHTALYWYRQSLGQGLEFLIYFQGNSAPDKSGLPSDRFSAERTGGSVSTLTIQRTQQEDSAVYLCASSSSGTENEKLFFGSGTQLSVL.